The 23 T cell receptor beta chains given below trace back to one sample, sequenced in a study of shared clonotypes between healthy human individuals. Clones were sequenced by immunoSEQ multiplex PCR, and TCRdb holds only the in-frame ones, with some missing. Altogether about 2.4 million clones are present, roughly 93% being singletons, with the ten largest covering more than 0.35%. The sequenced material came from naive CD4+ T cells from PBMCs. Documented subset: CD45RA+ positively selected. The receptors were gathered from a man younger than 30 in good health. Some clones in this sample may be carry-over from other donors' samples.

The CDR3 loop reads CASSPRGRPYEQYF. CDR3 coding DNA: TGCGCCAGCAGCCCCCGCGGGAGGCCTTACGAGCAGTACTTC. J is TRBJ2-7 and V is TRBV5-1; 8 positions agree with TRBD2. Germline-derived CDR1 and CDR2 are SGHRS and YFSETQ. Trimming cost V 4 bases and J 4 bases; bases outside gene matches: 7. CDR3 length: 14 residues.

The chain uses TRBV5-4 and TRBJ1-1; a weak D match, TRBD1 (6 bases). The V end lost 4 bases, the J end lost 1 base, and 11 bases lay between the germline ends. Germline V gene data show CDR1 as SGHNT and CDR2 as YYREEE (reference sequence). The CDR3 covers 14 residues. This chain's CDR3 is CASSGQGSNTEAFF. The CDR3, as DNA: TGTGCCAGCAGCGGCCAGGGGTCGAACACTGAAGCTTTCTTT.

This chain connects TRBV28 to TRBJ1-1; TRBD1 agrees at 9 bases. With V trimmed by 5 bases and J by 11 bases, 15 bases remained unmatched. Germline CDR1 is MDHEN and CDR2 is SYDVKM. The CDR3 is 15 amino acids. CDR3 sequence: CASSPGQGSSIGAFF. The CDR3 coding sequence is TGTGCCAGCAGTCCAGGACAGGGGTCGAGTATCGGGGCTTTCTTT.

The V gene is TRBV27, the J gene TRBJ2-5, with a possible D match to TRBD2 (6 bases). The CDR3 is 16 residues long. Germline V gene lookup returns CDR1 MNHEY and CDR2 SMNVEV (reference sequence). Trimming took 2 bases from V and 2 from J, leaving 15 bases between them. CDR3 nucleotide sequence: TGTGCCAGCAGTTTAAGGGGAGTAGCGGTACAAGAGACCCAGTACTTC. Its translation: CASSLRGVAVQETQYF.

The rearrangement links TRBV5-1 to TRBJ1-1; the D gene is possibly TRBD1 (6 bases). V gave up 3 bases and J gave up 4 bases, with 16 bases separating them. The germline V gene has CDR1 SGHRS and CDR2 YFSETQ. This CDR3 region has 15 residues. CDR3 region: CASSYWDNGRTEAFF. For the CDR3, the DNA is TGCGCCAGCAGCTACTGGGACAACGGGCGCACTGAAGCTTTCTTT.

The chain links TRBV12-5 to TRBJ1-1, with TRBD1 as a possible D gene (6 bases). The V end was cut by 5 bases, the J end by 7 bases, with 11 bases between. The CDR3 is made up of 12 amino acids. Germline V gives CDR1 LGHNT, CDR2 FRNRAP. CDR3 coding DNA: TGTGCTAGTGGTCGGGACACGGATGAAGCTTTCTTT. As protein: CASGRDTDEAFF.

The CDR3 nucleotides read TGTGCCAGCAGTCGGGTGGGGGACCAGCCCCAGCATTTT. As protein: CASSRVGDQPQHF. V and J are TRBV6-5 and TRBJ1-5; maybe TRBD1 (5 bases). The CDR3 has 13 residues. Trimming cost V 5 bases and J 7 bases, with 12 bases left between them. Germline-derived CDR1 and CDR2 are MNHEY and SVGAGI.

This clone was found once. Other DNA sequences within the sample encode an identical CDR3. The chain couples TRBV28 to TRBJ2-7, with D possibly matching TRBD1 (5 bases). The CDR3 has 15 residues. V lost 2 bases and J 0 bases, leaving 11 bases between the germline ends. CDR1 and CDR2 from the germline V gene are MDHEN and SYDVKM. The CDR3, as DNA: TGTGCCAGCAGTTTAGGTGGGGCTAGCTCCTACGAGCAGTACTTC. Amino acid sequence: CASSLGGASSYEQYF.

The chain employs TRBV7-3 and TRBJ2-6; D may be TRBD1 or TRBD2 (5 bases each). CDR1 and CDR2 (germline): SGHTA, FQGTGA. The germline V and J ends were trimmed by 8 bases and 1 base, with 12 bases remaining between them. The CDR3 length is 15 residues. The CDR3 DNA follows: TGTGCCAGCTCCGGGGCGATATCTGGGGCCAACGTCCTGACTTTC. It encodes CASSGAISGANVLTF.

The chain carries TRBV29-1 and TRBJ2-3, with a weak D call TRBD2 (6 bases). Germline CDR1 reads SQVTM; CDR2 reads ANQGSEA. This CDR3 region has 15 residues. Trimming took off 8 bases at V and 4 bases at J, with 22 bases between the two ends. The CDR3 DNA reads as TGCAGCTCCTACACTGGGGAGGTTGGGGCAGATACGCAGTATTTT. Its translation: CSSYTGEVGADTQYF.

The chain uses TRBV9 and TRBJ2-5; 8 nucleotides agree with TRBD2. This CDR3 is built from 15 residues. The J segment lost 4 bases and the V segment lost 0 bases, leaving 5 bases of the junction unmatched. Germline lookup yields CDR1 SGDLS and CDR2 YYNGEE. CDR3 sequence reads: CASSVDGRASETQYF. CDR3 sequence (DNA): TGTGCCAGCAGCGTAGACGGGAGGGCCTCAGAGACCCAGTACTTC.

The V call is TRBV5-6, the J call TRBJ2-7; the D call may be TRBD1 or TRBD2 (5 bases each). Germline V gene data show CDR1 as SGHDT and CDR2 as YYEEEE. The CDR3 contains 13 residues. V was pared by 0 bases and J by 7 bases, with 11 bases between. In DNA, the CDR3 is TGTGCCAGCAGCTTGGCCGGGGCAGAAGAGCAGTACTTC. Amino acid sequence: CASSLAGAEEQYF.

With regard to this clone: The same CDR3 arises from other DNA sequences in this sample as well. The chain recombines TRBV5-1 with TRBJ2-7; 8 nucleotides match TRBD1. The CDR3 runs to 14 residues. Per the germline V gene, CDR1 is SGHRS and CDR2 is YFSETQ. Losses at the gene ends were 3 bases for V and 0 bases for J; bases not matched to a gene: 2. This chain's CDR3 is CASSSDRASYEQYF. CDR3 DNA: TGCGCCAGCAGCTCGGACAGGGCCTCCTACGAGCAGTACTTC.

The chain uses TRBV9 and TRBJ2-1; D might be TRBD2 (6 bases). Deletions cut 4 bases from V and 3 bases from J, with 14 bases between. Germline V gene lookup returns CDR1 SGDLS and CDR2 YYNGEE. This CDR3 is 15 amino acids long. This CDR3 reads CASSPSGDFYNEQFF. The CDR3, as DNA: TGTGCCAGCAGCCCCTCTGGGGACTTCTACAATGAGCAGTTCTTC.

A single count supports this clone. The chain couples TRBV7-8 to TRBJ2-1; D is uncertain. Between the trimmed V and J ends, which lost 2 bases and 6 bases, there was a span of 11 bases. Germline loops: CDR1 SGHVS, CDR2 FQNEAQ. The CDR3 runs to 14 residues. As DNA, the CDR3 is TGTGCCAGCAGCTTAATGACCCGAGGCAATGAGCAGTTCTTC. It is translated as CASSLMTRGNEQFF.

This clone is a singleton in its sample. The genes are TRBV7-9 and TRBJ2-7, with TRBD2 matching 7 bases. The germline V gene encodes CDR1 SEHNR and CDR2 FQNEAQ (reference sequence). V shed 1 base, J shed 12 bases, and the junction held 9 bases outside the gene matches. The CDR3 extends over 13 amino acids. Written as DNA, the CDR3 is TGTGCCAGCAGCTTAGGACAAGGGGAGGGTCGGTACTTC. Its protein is CASSLGQGEGRYF.

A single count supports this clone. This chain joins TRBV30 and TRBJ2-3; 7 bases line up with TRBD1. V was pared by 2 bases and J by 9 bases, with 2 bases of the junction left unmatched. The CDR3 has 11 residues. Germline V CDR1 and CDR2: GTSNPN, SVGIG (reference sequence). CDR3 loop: CAWSPGQTQYF. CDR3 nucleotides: TGTGCCTGGAGTCCGGGACAGACGCAGTATTTT.

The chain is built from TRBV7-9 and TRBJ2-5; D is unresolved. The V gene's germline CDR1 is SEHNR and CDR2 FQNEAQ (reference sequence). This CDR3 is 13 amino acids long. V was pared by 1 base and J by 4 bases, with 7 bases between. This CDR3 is CASSLGEAETQYF. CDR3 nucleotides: TGTGCCAGCAGCTTAGGAGAGGCAGAGACCCAGTACTTC.

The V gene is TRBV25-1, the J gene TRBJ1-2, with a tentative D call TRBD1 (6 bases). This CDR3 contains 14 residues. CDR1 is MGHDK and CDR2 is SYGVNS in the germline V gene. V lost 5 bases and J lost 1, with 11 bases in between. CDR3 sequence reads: CASSLGTINYGYTF. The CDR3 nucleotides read TGTGCCAGCAGTCTGGGGACAATTAACTATGGCTACACCTTC.

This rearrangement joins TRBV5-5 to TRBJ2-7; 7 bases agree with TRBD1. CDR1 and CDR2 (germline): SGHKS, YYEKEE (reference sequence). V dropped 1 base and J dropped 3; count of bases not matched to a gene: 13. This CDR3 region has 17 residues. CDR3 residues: CASSLSPTGDPGYEQYF. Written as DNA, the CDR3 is TGTGCCAGCAGCTTGTCCCCTACAGGGGACCCCGGCTACGAGCAGTACTTC.

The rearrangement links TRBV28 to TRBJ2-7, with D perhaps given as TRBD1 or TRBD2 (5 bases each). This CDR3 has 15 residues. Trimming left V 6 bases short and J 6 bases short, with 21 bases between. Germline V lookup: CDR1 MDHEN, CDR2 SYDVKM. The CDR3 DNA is TGTGCCAGCAGCCGCCTAGCCCTCGGGGCACTCGAGCAGTACTTC. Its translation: CASSRLALGALEQYF.

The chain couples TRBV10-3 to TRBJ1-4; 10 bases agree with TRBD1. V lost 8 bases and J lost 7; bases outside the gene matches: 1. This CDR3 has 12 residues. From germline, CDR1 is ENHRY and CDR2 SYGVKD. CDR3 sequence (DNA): TGTGCCATCGGGGACAGGGGTGAAAAACTGTTTTTT. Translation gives CAIGDRGEKLFF.

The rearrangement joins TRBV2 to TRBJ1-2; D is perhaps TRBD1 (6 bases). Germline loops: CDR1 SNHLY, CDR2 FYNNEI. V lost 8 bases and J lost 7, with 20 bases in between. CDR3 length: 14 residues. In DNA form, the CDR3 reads TGTGCCAGCCTCGGGGCAGGGGATAGTTTTGGCTACACCTTC. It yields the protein CASLGAGDSFGYTF.